The 5 T cell receptor beta chains below all came from one sample that was sequenced in a study of esophageal squamous cell carcinoma under preoperative chemotherapy. TCRdb re-called the PCR reads through MiXCR, storing one row per CDR3 protein. The profile shows approximately 15,000 distinct CDR3 sequences, approximately 57% of them singletons. Sample time point: before preoperative PTX-NDP chemotherapy. This material was obtained from a patient given preoperative chemotherapy. The source of these receptors is a human donor with esophageal squamous cell carcinoma. The donor label of this sample is uncertain.

The chain links TRBV12-3 or TRBV12-4 to TRBJ2-5; 12 nucleotides align to TRBD2. With the DNA end fitting TRBJ2-1 better, the J assignment may be wrong. This CDR3 is built from 16 residues. DNA of the CDR3: TGTGCCAGCAGTTTAGGCCTAGCGGGGGGGCCTTGGGAGCAGTTCTTC. Amino acids: CASSLGLAGGPWEQFF.

This clonotype occurred many times. The CDR3 region is CASSVGSGSSYEQYF. As DNA, the CDR3 is TGTGCCAGCAGTGTGGGTAGCGGGAGCTCCTACGAGCAGTACTTC. The V and J genes are TRBV6-1 and TRBJ2-7; 9 bases align to TRBD2. With V trimmed by 4 bases and J by 0 bases, 4 bases remained unmatched. CDR1 and CDR2 from the germline V gene are MNHNS and SASEGT. This CDR3 is 15 amino acids long.

The gene calls are TRBV7-2 and TRBJ2-1; D perhaps matches TRBD2 (6 bases). Trimming pared 3 bases from V and 13 bases from J, leaving 19 bases between. Germline V gene sequence: CDR1 SGHTA, CDR2 FQGNSA. CDR3 size: 14 residues. CDR3 in amino acids: CASSFGQPGETQFF. For the CDR3, the DNA is TGTGCCAGCAGCTTTGGGCAGCCGGGGGAGACCCAGTTCTTC.

In the case of this clonotype: Germline and junction disagree at one end, which may indicate a read error. The chain employs TRBV6-1 and TRBJ2-1, with D perhaps matching TRBD2 (6 bases). The germline V gene has CDR1 MNHNS and CDR2 SASEGT. This CDR3 has 14 residues. The CDR3 DNA reads TGTGCCAGCAGACCGGGAGAGAGTGCCAATGAGCAGTACTTT. It encodes CASRPGESANEQYF.

The rearrangement joins TRBV6-1 to TRBJ2-4, with D perhaps matching TRBD1 or TRBD2 (6 bases each). Germline values: CDR1 MNHNS, CDR2 SASEGT. This CDR3 contains 16 residues. Trimming took off 1 base at V and 8 bases at J, with 18 bases between the two ends. CDR3: CASSEGGPGATDIQYF. DNA for the CDR3: TGTGCCAGCAGTGAAGGGGGGCCGGGAGCCACAGACATTCAGTACTTC.